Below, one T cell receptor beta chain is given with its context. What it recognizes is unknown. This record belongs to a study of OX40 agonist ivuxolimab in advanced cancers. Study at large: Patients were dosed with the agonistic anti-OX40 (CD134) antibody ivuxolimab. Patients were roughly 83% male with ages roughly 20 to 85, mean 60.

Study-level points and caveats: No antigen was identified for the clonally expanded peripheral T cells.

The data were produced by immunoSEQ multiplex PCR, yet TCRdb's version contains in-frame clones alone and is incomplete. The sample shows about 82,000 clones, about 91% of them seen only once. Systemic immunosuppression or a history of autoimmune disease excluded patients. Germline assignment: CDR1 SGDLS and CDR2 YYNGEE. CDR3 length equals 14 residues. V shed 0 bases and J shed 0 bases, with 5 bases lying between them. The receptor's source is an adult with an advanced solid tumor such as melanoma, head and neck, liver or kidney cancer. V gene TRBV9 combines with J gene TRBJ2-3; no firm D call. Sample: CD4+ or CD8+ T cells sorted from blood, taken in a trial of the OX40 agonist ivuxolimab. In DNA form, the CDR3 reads TGTGCCAGCAGCGTAGATCTGAGCACAGATACGCAGTATTTT. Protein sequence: CASSVDLSTDTQYF. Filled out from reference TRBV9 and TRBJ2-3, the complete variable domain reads DSGVTQTPKHLITATGQRVTLRCSPRSGDLSVYWYQQSLDQGLQFLIQYYNGEERAKGNILERFSAQQFPDLHSELNLSSLELGDSALYFCASSVDLSTDTQYFGPGTRLTVL.